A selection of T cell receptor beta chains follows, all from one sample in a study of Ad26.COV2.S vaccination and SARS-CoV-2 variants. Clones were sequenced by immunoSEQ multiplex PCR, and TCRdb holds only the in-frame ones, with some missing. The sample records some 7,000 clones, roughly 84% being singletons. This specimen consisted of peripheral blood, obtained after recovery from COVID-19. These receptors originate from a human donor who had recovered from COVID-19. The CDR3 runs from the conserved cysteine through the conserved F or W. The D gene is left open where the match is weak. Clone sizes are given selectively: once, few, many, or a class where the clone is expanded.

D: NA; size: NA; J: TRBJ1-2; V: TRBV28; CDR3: CASSFVGARDYGHTF; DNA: TGTGCCAGCAGTTTTGTAGGGGCGAGGGACTATGGCCACACCTTC
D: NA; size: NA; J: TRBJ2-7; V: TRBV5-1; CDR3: CASSAKQYSYEQYF; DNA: TGCGCCAGCAGCGCGAAACAGTACTCCTACGAGCAGTACTTC
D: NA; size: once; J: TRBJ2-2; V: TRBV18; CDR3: CASSQITRNTGELFF; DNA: TGTGCCAGCTCACAAATTACAAGGAACACCGGGGAGCTGTTTTTT
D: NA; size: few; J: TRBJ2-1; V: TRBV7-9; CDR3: CASSSRVIVYNEQFF; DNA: TGTGCCAGCAGCTCGAGGGTTATCGTCTACAATGAGCAGTTCTTC
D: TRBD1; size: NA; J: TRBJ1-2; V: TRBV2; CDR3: CASRRGTGAMSNYGYTF; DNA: TGTGCCAGCAGACGCGGGACAGGGGCTATGTCTAACTATGGCTACACCTTC
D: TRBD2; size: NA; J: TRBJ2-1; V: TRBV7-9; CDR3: CASTTEASGRANRNEQFF; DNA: TGTGCCAGCACCACCGAAGCTAGCGGGAGGGCCAATAGGAATGAGCAGTTCTTC
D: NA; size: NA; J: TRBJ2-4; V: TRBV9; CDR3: CASSVGEGAVDIQYF; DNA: TGTGCCAGCAGCGTAGGGGAAGGGGCGGTGGACATTCAGTACTTC
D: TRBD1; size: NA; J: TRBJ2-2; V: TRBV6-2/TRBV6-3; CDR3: CASSYYAGQGNTGELFF; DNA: TGTGCCAGCAGTTACTATGCTGGACAGGGGAACACCGGGGAGCTGTTTTTT
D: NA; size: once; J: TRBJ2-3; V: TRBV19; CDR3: CASSIGTLTDTQYF; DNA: TGTGCCAGTAGTATCGGTACCCTCACAGATACGCAGTATTTT
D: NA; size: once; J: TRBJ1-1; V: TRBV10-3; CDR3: CAISEGVQNTEAFF; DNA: TGTGCCATCAGTGAGGGGGTTCAGAACACTGAAGCTTTCTTT
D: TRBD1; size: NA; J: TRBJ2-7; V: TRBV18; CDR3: CASSPLDRGYEQYF; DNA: TGTGCCAGCTCACCACTGGACAGGGGCTACGAGCAGTACTTC
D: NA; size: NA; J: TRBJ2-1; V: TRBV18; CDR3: CASSPVGDEQFF; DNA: TGTGCCAGCTCACCCGTGGGGGATGAGCAGTTCTTC
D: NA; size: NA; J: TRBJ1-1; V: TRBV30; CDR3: CAWSVLHGGLTEAFF; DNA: TGTGCCTGGAGTGTACTTCATGGGGGGCTCACTGAAGCTTTCTTT
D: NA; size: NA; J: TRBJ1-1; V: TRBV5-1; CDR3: CASSLARIGDTEAFF; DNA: TGCGCCAGCAGCTTGGCCCGAATCGGGGACACTGAAGCTTTCTTT
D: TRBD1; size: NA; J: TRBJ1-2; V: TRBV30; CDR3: CARFAGTGGLGYTF; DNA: TGTGCCCGCTTCGCCGGGACAGGGGGACTTGGCTACACCTTC
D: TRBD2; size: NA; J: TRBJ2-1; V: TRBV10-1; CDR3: CASSDGGGPNEQFF; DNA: TGCGCCAGCAGTGATGGCGGGGGACCCAATGAGCAGTTCTTC
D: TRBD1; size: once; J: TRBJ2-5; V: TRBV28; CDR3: CASSSDTGGGETQYF; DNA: TGTGCCAGCAGTTCCGACACAGGGGGCGGAGAGACCCAGTACTTC
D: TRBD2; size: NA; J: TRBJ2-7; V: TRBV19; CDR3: CASRSGTSGRAYEQYF; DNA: TGTGCCAGTAGAAGCGGGACTAGCGGGAGGGCCTACGAGCAGTACTTC
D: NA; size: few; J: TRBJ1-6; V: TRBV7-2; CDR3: CASSSRPQNSPLHF; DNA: TGTGCCAGCAGCTCCCGACCGCAAAATTCACCCCTCCACTTT
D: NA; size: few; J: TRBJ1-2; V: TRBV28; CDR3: CASRTIRTGNYGYTF; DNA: TGTGCCAGCAGGACGATTCGGACGGGTAACTATGGCTACACCTTC
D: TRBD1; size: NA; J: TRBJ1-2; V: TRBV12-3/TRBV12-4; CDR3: CASSLTGGNGYTF; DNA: TGTGCCAGCAGTCTCACAGGGGGCAATGGCTACACCTTC
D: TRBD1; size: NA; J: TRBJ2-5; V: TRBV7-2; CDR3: CASRADRGIRETQYF; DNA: TGTGCCAGCAGGGCAGACAGGGGGATCAGGGAGACCCAGTACTTC
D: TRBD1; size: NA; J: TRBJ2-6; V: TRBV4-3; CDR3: CASSQTPTGGPSGANVLTF; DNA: TGCGCCAGCAGCCAAACTCCGACAGGGGGGCCCTCTGGGGCCAACGTCCTGACTTTC
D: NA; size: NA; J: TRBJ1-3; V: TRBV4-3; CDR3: CASSQDLMVSGNTIYF; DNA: TGCGCCAGCAGCCAAGATCTTATGGTATCCGGAAACACCATATATTTT